The 8 T cell receptor beta chains below all came from one sample that was sequenced in a study of blood T cells in healthy people across ages. Primed by a sample-barcoded 5' primer and a J-beta primer mix, a second PCR proceeded for 7 to 11 cycles. TCRdb reanalysed the 5' RACE reads using MiXCR and keeps one entry per CDR3 protein. There are about 1.1 million distinct CDR3 sequences in the sample; 35% to 45% occur only once, and around 14% lies in the top ten. The sequencing sample was made of blood. The receptor source for this set is a man younger than 35 in good health.

This clonotype was seen a few times. This sequence joins TRBV2 and TRBJ1-5, with 7 bases fitting TRBD1. V lost 8 bases, J lost 3 bases, and 10 bases stayed unmatched. Germline CDR1 and CDR2: SNHLY and FYNNEI. This CDR3 has 15 amino acids. The CDR3 loop reads CASRGPGTANQPQHF. For the CDR3, the DNA is TGTGCCAGCCGCGGTCCCGGGACAGCCAATCAGCCCCAGCATTTT.

This clonotype was recorded at least ten times. V is TRBV7-2 and J is TRBJ2-3; D is ambiguous. This CDR3 comprises 13 residues. CDR1 SGHTA and CDR2 FQGNSA come from the germline V gene. The ends were cut back, 5 bases at V and 1 base at J, with 7 bases in the middle. CDR3 bases: TGTGCCAGCAGCAGACCAGGCACAGATACGCAGTATTTT. Translated: CASSRPGTDTQYF.

The chain carries TRBV7-2 and TRBJ1-1; TRBD1 might be the D (5 bases). Per the germline V gene, CDR1 is SGHTA and CDR2 is FQGNSA. Trimming removed 1 base at V and 3 bases at J, with 12 bases between. The CDR3 extends over 15 amino acids. This chain's CDR3 is CASSLGPRGDTEAFF. DNA for the CDR3: TGTGCCAGCAGCTTAGGTCCACGGGGGGACACTGAAGCTTTCTTT.

This clonotype was counted between two and nine times. The chain joins TRBV3-1 to TRBJ2-3; D tentatively reads TRBD1 or TRBD2 (5 bases each). There are 15 residues in the CDR3. Germline-derived CDR1 and CDR2 are LGHDT and YNNKEL (reference sequence). The ends were cut back, 3 bases at V and 2 bases at J, with 12 bases in the middle. The CDR3 DNA follows: TGTGCCAGCAGCCACCGGGACCCTACCACAGATACGCAGTATTTT. Translating it yields CASSHRDPTTDTQYF.

The chain recombines TRBV3-1 with TRBJ1-2, with a tentative D call TRBD1 (6 bases). CDR1 and CDR2 from the germline V gene are LGHDT and YNNKEL (reference sequence). Trimming removed 0 bases from V and 4 bases from J, with 12 bases in between. The CDR3 sequence is 15 residues long. For the CDR3, the DNA is TGTGCCAGCAGCCAAGATCTAGGACAGTCCTATGGCTACACCTTC. The encoded protein is CASSQDLGQSYGYTF.

This clonotype was found a few times. The genes are TRBV7-9 and TRBJ2-3; D perhaps matches TRBD1 (5 bases). Germline V gene data show CDR1 as SEHNR and CDR2 as FQNEAQ (reference sequence). This CDR3 is built from 16 residues. V was clipped by 0 bases and J by 6 bases, with 16 bases between them. The CDR3 DNA follows: TGTGCCAGCAGCTTAGCGCTTGGACAACATGGGGATACGCAGTATTTT. The encoded protein is CASSLALGQHGDTQYF.

The V gene is TRBV20-1, the J gene TRBJ1-1; D is unclear. CDR1 is DFQATT, CDR2 SNEGSKA, per germline (reference sequence). The V end lost 0 bases, the J end lost 3 bases, and 14 bases lay between the germline ends. This CDR3 region has 15 residues. Here the CDR3 reads CSARDEFRTDTEAFF. DNA of the CDR3: TGCAGTGCTAGAGATGAATTCAGGACGGACACTGAAGCTTTCTTT.

This clonotype was counted only a few times. The rearrangement joins TRBV6-1 to TRBJ2-3, with 7 bases fitting TRBD1. CDR3 length: 15 residues. Germline lookup yields CDR1 MNHNS and CDR2 SASEGT. CDR3 residues: CDLYATGKLADTQYF. In DNA, the CDR3 is TGTGACTTGTACGCGACAGGGAAGTTAGCAGATACGCAGTATTTT.